These 11 T cell receptor beta chains originate from one sample sequenced in a study of blood T cell repertoires in COVID-19. The assay was immunoSEQ multiplex PCR, and TCRdb's table has in-frame clones only and misses some. The sample carries about 300,000 clones, about 93% recorded once. Sequences were obtained from peripheral blood. The source of these receptors is a woman aged 30 to 39 with COVID-19, enrolled during active disease.

The rearrangement uses TRBV11-2 and TRBJ1-1, with a weak D call TRBD1 (6 bases). This CDR3 has 14 amino acids. Trimming removed 4 bases at V and 0 bases at J, with 9 bases between. The germline V gene encodes CDR1 SGHAT and CDR2 FQNNGV. The CDR3 region is CASSWQGMNTEAFF. For the CDR3, the DNA is TGTGCCAGCAGCTGGCAGGGGATGAACACTGAAGCTTTCTTT.

J is TRBJ2-7 and V is TRBV27, with D possibly being TRBD1 (5 bases). Trimming took off 5 bases at V and 2 bases at J, with 16 bases between the two ends. The CDR3 totals 15 residues. The germline gives CDR1 MNHEY, CDR2 SMNVEV (reference sequence). CDR3 coding DNA: TGTGCCAGCAGTCCCCAGGGTGCGGTAACCTACGAGCAGTACTTC. It is translated as CASSPQGAVTYEQYF.

V usage is TRBV7-8 and J usage is TRBJ2-6; TRBD1 aligns across 9 bases. The germline V gene has CDR1 SGHVS and CDR2 FQNEAQ. Trimming cost V 5 bases and J 0 bases; bases outside gene matches: 8. This CDR3 has 18 amino acids. Written as DNA, the CDR3 is TGTGCCAGCAGCAAACGGACAGGGGCACGCTCTGGGGCCAACGTCCTGACTTTC. Amino acids: CASSKRTGARSGANVLTF.

CDR3 coding DNA: TGTGCCAGCAGTTATTTGGACAGGGGAGGTGGCTACACCTTC. It specifies CASSYLDRGGGYTF. The gene calls are TRBV27 and TRBJ1-2; 9 bases are a match to TRBD1. Unmatched junction bases numbered 7, after V lost 4 bases and J lost 7 bases. Germline CDR1 reads MNHEY; CDR2 reads SMNVEV (reference sequence). The CDR3 loop spans 14 amino acids.

This clone appeared a few times. V usage is TRBV5-4 and J usage is TRBJ1-2; tentatively, D is TRBD1 (6 bases). In germline, CDR1 is SGHNT, CDR2 YYREEE (reference sequence). This CDR3 is 13 amino acids long. V was cut by 3 bases and J by 4 bases, with 10 bases left in between. As DNA, the CDR3 is TGTGCCAGCAGCTCAGCAGGGGCCTATGGCTACACCTTC. This encodes CASSSAGAYGYTF.

Only a few counts were recorded for this clone. The V call is TRBV13, the J call TRBJ2-7; 10 positions agree with TRBD1. The V gene's germline CDR1 is PRHDT and CDR2 FYEKMQ (reference sequence). The junction had 8 bases not matched to a gene; V was cut back by 5 bases and J by 4 bases. This CDR3 is built from 15 residues. CDR3: CASSPAGTGEYEQYF. The CDR3, as DNA: TGTGCCAGCAGCCCGGCGGGGACAGGGGAATACGAGCAGTACTTC.

The gene calls are TRBV28 and TRBJ1-2; TRBD1 might be the D (6 bases). V lost 7 bases, J lost 1 base, and 13 bases lay in between. Germline loops: CDR1 MDHEN, CDR2 SYDVKM. This CDR3 is built from 14 residues. CDR3 in amino acids: CASTWGRGNYGYTF. The CDR3 nucleotides are TGTGCCAGCACATGGGGCAGGGGTAACTATGGCTACACCTTC.

The gene calls are TRBV28 and TRBJ1-2; 7 positions agree with TRBD1. J gave up 1 base and V 2 bases, and 4 bases lay outside the gene matches. Looked up from germline, CDR1 is MDHEN and CDR2 is SYDVKM. CDR3 length: 15 residues. The CDR3 region is CASSLSGQVNYGYTF. The DNA of the CDR3 is TGTGCCAGCAGTTTAAGTGGACAGGTTAACTATGGCTACACCTTC.

The rearrangement links TRBV30 to TRBJ2-7, with 9 bases that match TRBD1. The CDR3 consists of 14 residues. The V gene's germline CDR1 is GTSNPN and CDR2 SVGIG (reference sequence). V dropped 0 bases and J dropped 9; count of bases not matched to a gene: 9. Here the CDR3 reads CAWSVFRTGVVQYF. In DNA form, the CDR3 reads TGTGCCTGGAGTGTATTTCGGACAGGGGTGGTGCAGTACTTC.

The chain joins TRBV18 to TRBJ1-5, with TRBD1 identical over 7 bases. This CDR3 region has 14 residues. The V gene's germline CDR1 is KGHSH and CDR2 LQKENI. V shed 3 bases and J 5 bases; nucleotides not matched to a gene: 4. The CDR3 bases are TGTGCCAGCTCACCGGGACAGACTTATCAGCCCCAGCATTTT. The encoded protein is CASSPGQTYQPQHF.

The V gene is TRBV6-5, the J gene TRBJ1-3, with TRBD1 matching 8 bases. The ends lost 8 bases at V and 3 bases at J; junction bases unmatched: 9. Germline V lookup: CDR1 MNHEY, CDR2 SVGAGI. This CDR3 is 15 amino acids long. This CDR3 is CASGSTGGGGNTIYF. The CDR3 nucleotides are TGTGCCAGCGGCTCTACAGGGGGAGGTGGAAACACCATATATTTT.